These T cell receptor beta chains were read from a single sample in a study of T cell changes during pregnancy in multiple sclerosis. Measured with immunoSEQ multiplex PCR; TCRdb has only the in-frame clones, and not every one. The table has some 140,000 clones, 96% seen once; the top ten hold 0.44%. The material was peripheral blood, obtained after pregnancy. These receptors were collected from a female donor with multiple sclerosis, enrolled in a pregnancy study. Each CDR3 is given with its conserved first and last residue. The order of the fields is J gene, D gene, V gene, clone size, CDR3 length, CDR3 DNA, CDR3 protein. A D gene is named only where the DNA matches it firmly. A clone size is listed for some rows: how often the clone was seen (once, few, many), or a class if it is expanded.

j_gene: TRBJ2-7; d_gene: TRBD1; v_gene: TRBV5-1; abundance: NA; len: 13; CDR3nt: TGCGCCAGCGCCCGGGACAGGGTTAACGAGCAGTACTTC; CDR3aa: CASARDRVNEQYF
j_gene: TRBJ2-7; d_gene: NA; v_gene: TRBV19; abundance: once; len: 13; CDR3nt: TGTGCCAGTAGTACTCCAGGGGGAGGCGAGCAGTACTTC; CDR3aa: CASSTPGGGEQYF
j_gene: TRBJ1-1; d_gene: NA; v_gene: TRBV7-2; abundance: NA; len: 15; CDR3nt: TGTGCCAGCAGCTCCCCGGGACACCTGAACACTGAAGCTTTCTTT; CDR3aa: CASSSPGHLNTEAFF
j_gene: TRBJ2-2; d_gene: NA; v_gene: TRBV7-6; abundance: NA; len: 16; CDR3nt: TGTGCCAGCAGCTTAGAGGTTCAGGGGCGAACCGGGGAGCTGTTTTTT; CDR3aa: CASSLEVQGRTGELFF
j_gene: TRBJ1-2; d_gene: NA; v_gene: TRBV4-2; abundance: NA; len: 12; CDR3nt: TGTGCCAGCAGCCAGCAACAGGGAAGTGTCACCTTC; CDR3aa: CASSQQQGSVTF
j_gene: TRBJ2-7; d_gene: NA; v_gene: TRBV7-2; abundance: NA; len: 14; CDR3nt: TGTGCCAGCAGCTACAACAGGTTGTCCTACGAGCAGTACTTC; CDR3aa: CASSYNRLSYEQYF
j_gene: TRBJ2-7; d_gene: NA; v_gene: TRBV2; abundance: once; len: 13; CDR3nt: TGTGCCAGCAGTCCCTCGGAGGCCTACGAGCAGTACTTC; CDR3aa: CASSPSEAYEQYF
j_gene: TRBJ1-1; d_gene: TRBD1; v_gene: TRBV30; abundance: few; len: 14; CDR3nt: TGTGCCTGGGGTGATGGACAGGGGGCAAGTAGAGCTTTCTTT; CDR3aa: CAWGDGQGASRAFF
j_gene: TRBJ1-4; d_gene: TRBD1; v_gene: TRBV10-3; abundance: NA; len: 13; CDR3nt: TGTGCCATCAGCCGGACAGGGTATGAAAAACTGTTTTTT; CDR3aa: CAISRTGYEKLFF
j_gene: TRBJ2-1; d_gene: NA; v_gene: TRBV6-1; abundance: NA; len: 13; CDR3nt: TGTGCCAGCAGATTTAGCGGAAACAATGAGCAGTTCTTC; CDR3aa: CASRFSGNNEQFF
j_gene: TRBJ1-2; d_gene: NA; v_gene: TRBV5-6; abundance: NA; len: 14; CDR3nt: TGTGCCAGCAGCTTGGATGGGAGGATCTATGGCTACACCTTC; CDR3aa: CASSLDGRIYGYTF
j_gene: TRBJ2-1; d_gene: NA; v_gene: TRBV28; abundance: NA; len: 11; CDR3nt: TGTGCCAGCAGGGGACTCAATGAGCAGTTCTTC; CDR3aa: CASRGLNEQFF
j_gene: TRBJ2-3; d_gene: TRBD2; v_gene: TRBV30; abundance: NA; len: 15; CDR3nt: TGTGCCTGGACCGCGGGGGGGTCCCACACAGATACGCAGTATTTT; CDR3aa: CAWTAGGSHTDTQYF
j_gene: TRBJ2-7; d_gene: NA; v_gene: TRBV30; abundance: NA; len: 13; CDR3nt: TGTGCCTGGAGTGGGGGCAACCACTACGAGCAGTACTTC; CDR3aa: CAWSGGNHYEQYF
j_gene: TRBJ2-7; d_gene: NA; v_gene: TRBV5-4; abundance: NA; len: 15; CDR3nt: TGTGCCAGCAGCTTGGGGGGCCAGAGCTCCTACGAGCAGTACTTC; CDR3aa: CASSLGGQSSYEQYF
j_gene: TRBJ2-7; d_gene: TRBD1; v_gene: TRBV15; abundance: NA; len: 14; CDR3nt: TGTGCCACCAGCAGGGACAGGAGCTCCTACGAGCAGTACTTC; CDR3aa: CATSRDRSSYEQYF
j_gene: TRBJ2-1; d_gene: NA; v_gene: TRBV5-4; abundance: NA; len: 13; CDR3nt: TGTGCCAGCAGCCCCCCCTCACTCTACGAGCAGTTCTTC; CDR3aa: CASSPPSLYEQFF
j_gene: TRBJ2-6; d_gene: TRBD1; v_gene: TRBV15; abundance: NA; len: 16; CDR3nt: TGTGCCACCAGCACGGGACAGGGTGCTGGGGCCAACGTCCTGACTTTC; CDR3aa: CATSTGQGAGANVLTF
j_gene: TRBJ2-1; d_gene: NA; v_gene: TRBV7-8; abundance: NA; len: 15; CDR3nt: TGTGCCAGCAGCTTAGCACCCAGGACCTACAATGAGCAGTTCTTC; CDR3aa: CASSLAPRTYNEQFF
j_gene: TRBJ1-1; d_gene: TRBD1; v_gene: TRBV29-1; abundance: NA; len: 14; CDR3nt: TGCAGCGTTCGACAGGGGTGGCAATACACTGAAGCTTTCTTT; CDR3aa: CSVRQGWQYTEAFF
j_gene: TRBJ2-1; d_gene: TRBD2; v_gene: TRBV5-1; abundance: NA; len: 18; CDR3nt: TGCGCCAGCAGCCCTAGGCCCCTAGCGGGAGTCAAAGAGGATGAGCAGTTCTTC; CDR3aa: CASSPRPLAGVKEDEQFF
j_gene: TRBJ1-2; d_gene: NA; v_gene: TRBV19; abundance: NA; len: 13; CDR3nt: TGTGCCAGTAGCACAGGACCCCACTATGGCTACACCTTC; CDR3aa: CASSTGPHYGYTF
j_gene: TRBJ1-2; d_gene: NA; v_gene: TRBV6-1; abundance: NA; len: 15; CDR3nt: TGTGCCAGCAGTGAAGCGACAGGACCTAACTATGGCTACACCTTC; CDR3aa: CASSEATGPNYGYTF
j_gene: TRBJ2-1; d_gene: NA; v_gene: TRBV19; abundance: NA; len: 15; CDR3nt: TGTGCCGCGAGGACCGGGGGAGCTGTTGTAAATGAGCAGTTCTTC; CDR3aa: CAARTGGAVVNEQFF
j_gene: TRBJ2-7; d_gene: TRBD1; v_gene: TRBV10-3; abundance: NA; len: 14; CDR3nt: TGTGCCATCAGTTACAGGGGGAGCTCCTACGAGCAGTACTTC; CDR3aa: CAISYRGSSYEQYF
j_gene: TRBJ2-2; d_gene: NA; v_gene: TRBV4-1; abundance: NA; len: 17; CDR3nt: TGCGCCAGCAGCCACCTAGACCGGGACTTGAACACCGGGGAGCTGTTTTTT; CDR3aa: CASSHLDRDLNTGELFF
j_gene: TRBJ2-7; d_gene: NA; v_gene: TRBV21-1; abundance: NA; len: 15; CDR3nt: TGTGCCAGCAGCATCTCCCGGGACAGAAACTACGAGCAGTACTTC; CDR3aa: CASSISRDRNYEQYF
j_gene: TRBJ2-6; d_gene: TRBD2; v_gene: TRBV27; abundance: NA; len: 13; CDR3nt: TGTGCCAGCCGGGGGGCTGGGGCCAACGTCCTGACTTTC; CDR3aa: CASRGAGANVLTF
j_gene: TRBJ2-7; d_gene: TRBD2; v_gene: TRBV19; abundance: NA; len: 15; CDR3nt: TGTGCCAGTAGTATTTCTAGCGGGAGTTCCTACGAGCAGTACTTC; CDR3aa: CASSISSGSSYEQYF
j_gene: TRBJ2-7; d_gene: NA; v_gene: TRBV13; abundance: NA; len: 15; CDR3nt: TGTGCCAGCAGCTTGAATACAGGGCGGTCCTACGAGCAGTACTTC; CDR3aa: CASSLNTGRSYEQYF
j_gene: TRBJ2-7; d_gene: TRBD2; v_gene: TRBV28; abundance: NA; len: 14; CDR3nt: TGTGCCAGCGATCGAGCGGGAGTACATCACGAGCAGTACTTC; CDR3aa: CASDRAGVHHEQYF
j_gene: TRBJ2-7; d_gene: TRBD2; v_gene: TRBV6-5; abundance: NA; len: 16; CDR3nt: TGTGCCAGCAGTTACTCGCATAGCGGGAGTGGGAACGAGCAGTACTTC; CDR3aa: CASSYSHSGSGNEQYF
j_gene: TRBJ1-1; d_gene: NA; v_gene: TRBV9; abundance: NA; len: 14; CDR3nt: TGTGCCAGCAGCGCAGCAGGGGACAACACTGAAGCTTTCTTT; CDR3aa: CASSAAGDNTEAFF
j_gene: TRBJ1-1; d_gene: TRBD1; v_gene: TRBV5-6; abundance: NA; len: 16; CDR3nt: TGTGCCAGCAGCTTGTCAAGGGGACAGGGTTGGACTGAAGCTTTCTTT; CDR3aa: CASSLSRGQGWTEAFF
j_gene: TRBJ1-1; d_gene: NA; v_gene: TRBV18; abundance: few; len: 16; CDR3nt: TGTGCCAGCTCAACACTCCCTCCAACAGGAGACACTGAAGCTTTCTTT; CDR3aa: CASSTLPPTGDTEAFF
j_gene: TRBJ2-7; d_gene: NA; v_gene: TRBV5-1; abundance: NA; len: 19; CDR3nt: TGCGCCAGCAGCTTGTACGTTTCTGGGGGCCGGGACATGTTCTACGAGCAGTACTTC; CDR3aa: CASSLYVSGGRDMFYEQYF
j_gene: TRBJ2-1; d_gene: NA; v_gene: TRBV19; abundance: NA; len: 16; CDR3nt: TGTGCCAGTAGTAAAACCGGGGGGCGAGATTCGAATGAGCAGTTCTTC; CDR3aa: CASSKTGGRDSNEQFF
j_gene: TRBJ2-1; d_gene: TRBD1; v_gene: TRBV9; abundance: NA; len: 16; CDR3nt: TGTGCCAGCAGCGCGGCGCCGGGACAGGGCCTTGGTGAGCAGTTCTTC; CDR3aa: CASSAAPGQGLGEQFF
j_gene: TRBJ2-5; d_gene: TRBD2; v_gene: TRBV18; abundance: NA; len: 15; CDR3nt: TGTGCCAGCTCAACGGGACTAGCGGGACGAGAGACCCAGTACTTC; CDR3aa: CASSTGLAGRETQYF
j_gene: TRBJ2-5; d_gene: NA; v_gene: TRBV27; abundance: NA; len: 14; CDR3nt: TGTGCCAGCAGTATTACAGGGACCCAAGAGACCCAGTACTTC; CDR3aa: CASSITGTQETQYF
j_gene: TRBJ2-7; d_gene: NA; v_gene: TRBV5-6; abundance: NA; len: 15; CDR3nt: TGTGCCAGCAACTGGAGCAGGGCGGACCCCTACGAGCAGTACTTC; CDR3aa: CASNWSRADPYEQYF